Listed below are T cell receptor beta chains from one sample, sequenced in a study of Ad26.COV2.S vaccination and SARS-CoV-2 variants. Measured with immunoSEQ multiplex PCR; TCRdb has only the in-frame clones, and not every one. The top ten hold roughly 3.2% of the sample, which has about 410,000 clones, around nine tenths seen once. This specimen consisted of peripheral blood, obtained in a trial of Ad26.COV2.S vaccine versus placebo. The receptors shown here come from a person aged 18-65 years who received the Ad26.COV2.S COVID-19 vaccine or a placebo. CDR3s include the opening cysteine and the closing phenylalanine or tryptophan. Each record gives: V gene, D gene, CDR3 protein. A D gene is named only where the DNA matches it firmly.

v_call: TRBV14
d_call: NA
cdr3_aa: CASSWTSQETQYF

v_call: TRBV7-2
d_call: TRBD2
cdr3_aa: CASSYLAGGGETQYF

v_call: TRBV10-3
d_call: NA
cdr3_aa: CAIKGGVNPGDTQYF

v_call: TRBV10-3
d_call: TRBD1
cdr3_aa: CAITRDRATEAFF

v_call: TRBV7-9
d_call: TRBD1
cdr3_aa: CASSSTGGAPYEQYF

v_call: TRBV7-9
d_call: TRBD1
cdr3_aa: CASSLDRQGIIPEAFF

v_call: TRBV28
d_call: TRBD2
cdr3_aa: CASSPILLAGIYEQYF

v_call: TRBV6-5
d_call: NA
cdr3_aa: CASSSLRTNRYGYTF

v_call: TRBV3-1/TRBV3-2
d_call: NA
cdr3_aa: CASSQAMGAAFF

v_call: TRBV7-9
d_call: NA
cdr3_aa: CASSLVSSGELFF

v_call: TRBV5-5
d_call: TRBD1
cdr3_aa: CASSLSGGDYEQYF

v_call: TRBV4-3
d_call: NA
cdr3_aa: CASSQSRVNTEAFF

v_call: TRBV11-3
d_call: NA
cdr3_aa: CASSNGNEHTGELFF

v_call: TRBV18
d_call: TRBD2
cdr3_aa: CASSHGRGGYNEQFF

v_call: TRBV5-1
d_call: NA
cdr3_aa: CASRPSGAPRSGYTF